A selection of T cell receptor beta chains follows, all from one sample in a study of blood T cell repertoires in COVID-19. Data came from immunoSEQ multiplex PCR; TCRdb stores just in-frame clones and leaves some out. Among 70,000 or so clones listed, roughly 91% were seen once. The sequenced sample was peripheral blood. The receptors stem from a woman younger than 35 with acute or convalescent COVID-19. Each CDR3 is given with its conserved first and last residue. A D gene is named only where the DNA matches it firmly. Size tells how often a clone was seen (once, few, many) or the class of an expanded clone, and some rows leave it out.

size,V,D,J,DNA,CDR3
NA,TRBV6-5,TRBD1,TRBJ1-1,TGTGCCAGCAGTCGACAGGGTACCACTGAAGCTTTCTTT,CASSRQGTTEAFF
NA,TRBV5-6,TRBD2,TRBJ2-3,TGTGCCAGCAGCCCCGGGACTAGTTTTCAGTATTTT,CASSPGTSFQYF
NA,TRBV30,TRBD1,TRBJ1-2,TGTGCCTGGTATCCGGGACAGGGGGCCGACTACACCTTC,CAWYPGQGADYTF
NA,TRBV6-2/TRBV6-3,TRBD2,TRBJ2-7,TGTGCCAGCAGTTACGGACTAGCGGGAGACTACGAGCAGTACTTC,CASSYGLAGDYEQYF
NA,TRBV5-4,TRBD2,TRBJ2-7,TGTGCCAGCAGCTTGGCTGGTCGGGAGGGTTCCTACGAGCAGTACTTC,CASSLAGREGSYEQYF
few,TRBV5-5,NA,TRBJ1-2,TGTGCCAGCAGCGGAACCCAGGGATTAGGCGGCTACACCTTC,CASSGTQGLGGYTF
NA,TRBV5-1,NA,TRBJ2-5,TGCGCCAGCAGCTTGGTTGTCGGAGTCCAAGAGACCCAGTACTTC,CASSLVVGVQETQYF
NA,TRBV19,TRBD2,TRBJ2-3,TGTGCCAGTAGTATCGGCGGGAGCGCAGATACGCAGTATTTT,CASSIGGSADTQYF
NA,TRBV3-1/TRBV3-2,TRBD2,TRBJ2-2,TGTGCCAGCAGCCAAACTAGCGGGAGGGCCGGGAACACCGGGGAGCTGTTTTTT,CASSQTSGRAGNTGELFF
NA,TRBV4-1,TRBD2,TRBJ2-7,TGCGCCAGCAGCCAAGATAGGCGGGGAGGGCCCTACGAGCAGTACTTC,CASSQDRRGGPYEQYF
medium-sized,TRBV11-2,NA,TRBJ1-1,TGTGCCAGCAGCTTAATTTCGGGTACGAGCGCTGAAGCTTTCTTT,CASSLISGTSAEAFF
NA,TRBV30,TRBD2,TRBJ2-5,TGTGCCTGGGGGGGGGACGGTGAGACCCAGTACTTC,CAWGGDGETQYF
NA,TRBV19,NA,TRBJ1-2,TGTGCCAGTAGTATATGGACAGCCGATGGCTACACCTTC,CASSIWTADGYTF
once,TRBV19,NA,TRBJ2-7,TGTGCCAGTAGTATAGGGACGGGAACCTACGAGCAGTACTTC,CASSIGTGTYEQYF
NA,TRBV7-8,NA,TRBJ2-3,TGTGCCAGCAGCCAGATGGGGACAAAGCAGTATTTT,CASSQMGTKQYF
once,TRBV5-4,TRBD1,TRBJ1-6,TGTGCCAGCAGCCTCCGGGACAGAAATTCACCCCTCCACTTT,CASSLRDRNSPLHF
NA,TRBV10-3,NA,TRBJ1-2,TGTGCCATCAGTGAGTCCTCAGGGGCGGATGGCTACACCTTC,CAISESSGADGYTF
NA,TRBV10-3,NA,TRBJ2-5,TGTGCCATCAGTGATACGCACGGGGGACAAGAGACCCAGTACTTC,CAISDTHGGQETQYF
once,TRBV5-6,NA,TRBJ1-2,TGTGCCAGCAGCCCGACGAAGGGGCTTTATGGCTACACCTTC,CASSPTKGLYGYTF
few,TRBV5-8,TRBD2,TRBJ2-1,TGTGCCAGCAGCTTGGCCGGCGGGGGATCTGAGCAGTTCTTC,CASSLAGGGSEQFF
NA,TRBV28,NA,TRBJ2-7,TGTGCCAGCAGTTTAGGGGGGTCCTACGAGCAGTACTTC,CASSLGGSYEQYF
NA,TRBV5-4,NA,TRBJ2-7,TGTGCCAGCAGTAGCGGACCAACCTACGAGCAGTACTTC,CASSSGPTYEQYF
few,TRBV7-2,NA,TRBJ1-3,TGTGCCAGCAGCTTAGCAGTTTTGGCAGGGCGTGCTGGAAACACCATATATTTT,CASSLAVLAGRAGNTIYF
NA,TRBV28,TRBD1,TRBJ2-7,TGTGCCAGCAGTTCGTCCGGGACAGGGGGCGCGTACGAGCAGTACTTC,CASSSSGTGGAYEQYF
NA,TRBV19,NA,TRBJ2-3,TGTGCCAGTACCCCAGGGTGGGGCACAGATACGCAGTATTTT,CASTPGWGTDTQYF
once,TRBV7-2,TRBD1,TRBJ2-7,TGTGCCAGCAGCTACTCCGGGACAGGGGGGTTCGAGCAGTACTTC,CASSYSGTGGFEQYF
NA,TRBV7-9,NA,TRBJ2-1,TGTGCCAGCAGCTTAGACTACTATGAGCAGTTCTTC,CASSLDYYEQFF
NA,TRBV7-9,NA,TRBJ1-5,TGTGCCAGCAGCCGTATGTCGGGGCCCCAGCATTTT,CASSRMSGPQHF
once,TRBV12-3/TRBV12-4,TRBD1,TRBJ2-1,TGTGCCAGCAGTATGACAGGGAGTCTTGAGCAGTTCTTC,CASSMTGSLEQFF
once,TRBV5-1,TRBD1,TRBJ2-7,TGCGCCAGCAGCTTGACAGGACAGGGCCCCTCCTACGAGCAGTACTTC,CASSLTGQGPSYEQYF
NA,TRBV3-1/TRBV3-2,NA,TRBJ1-1,TGTGCCAGCAGCCAACCGGGTTTGAACACTGAAGCTTTCTTT,CASSQPGLNTEAFF
NA,TRBV28,NA,TRBJ1-3,TGTGCCACCGCCGGACTGTTCTCTGGAAACACCATATATTTT,CATAGLFSGNTIYF
few,TRBV9,TRBD2,TRBJ2-3,TGTGCCAGCAGCGCCCTGGGTAGCGGGGCACGCACAGATACGCAGTATTTT,CASSALGSGARTDTQYF
NA,TRBV19,TRBD1,TRBJ2-5,TGTGCCAGTAGTAGAACAGGGGGCGCGGAGACCCAGTACTTC,CASSRTGGAETQYF
NA,TRBV9,NA,TRBJ1-2,TGTGCCAGCAGCGCGGCAAGCGGCTATGGCTACACCTTC,CASSAASGYGYTF
once,TRBV28,NA,TRBJ1-4,TGTGCCAGCAGCGTAACAACTAATGAAAAACTGTTTTTT,CASSVTTNEKLFF
NA,TRBV30,TRBD1,TRBJ1-1,TGTGCCTGGAGTGTACTTGACAGGGACACTGAAGCTTTCTTT,CAWSVLDRDTEAFF
NA,TRBV23-1,TRBD1,TRBJ1-3,TGCGCCAGCAGGGGGACAGGGGGCGTTTATGGAAACACCATATATTTT,CASRGTGGVYGNTIYF
few,TRBV27,NA,TRBJ1-5,TGTGCCAGCAGTCCGACCGGGTCCTTTGGCAATCAGCCCCAGCATTTT,CASSPTGSFGNQPQHF
NA,TRBV2,NA,TRBJ2-7,TGTGCCAGCAGTGGAGGGATCGCCTACGAGCAGTACTTC,CASSGGIAYEQYF